The present entry profiles one T cell receptor beta chain with its context. Original methodology: Reference gene primer amplification in the assay estimated nucleated cell counts. Clones were read by immunoSEQ multiplex PCR, and TCRdb kept only the in-frame ones, dropping some. V, J and clone size are those of that table, while D and trimming were read from the DNA. The repertoire consists of over 130,000 clones, with 70% to 80% occurring once and the leading ten covering more than 3.5%. This specimen comes from a study of blood T cell repertoires in COVID-19. For the study at large: Both acute and convalescent COVID-19 samples were obtained from the United States, Italy and Spain. Sample material is recorded as cDNA or gDNA derived from T cells, B-cell-depleted T cells, or PBMCs.

The germline gives CDR1 GTSNPN, CDR2 SVGIG (reference sequence). Trimming shortened V by 2 bases and J by 2 bases, and 9 bases separated the two germline ends. This CDR3 spans 13 amino acids. V gene TRBV30 combines with J gene TRBJ1-2; D not resolved. The sequencing input was peripheral blood. The source is a woman aged 80 or over with active or convalescent COVID-19. CDR3 loop: CAWSPGLNYGYTF. The CDR3 region has the DNA TGTGCCTGGAGTCCCGGGTTAAACTATGGCTACACCTTC. Using reference TRBV30 and TRBJ1-2 for the parts outside the CDR3, the full variable domain is SQTIHQWPATLVQPVGSPLSLECTVEGTSNPNLYWYRQAAGRGLQLLFYSVGIGQISSEVPQNLSASRPQDRQFILSSKKLLLSDSGFYLCAWSPGLNYGYTFGSGTRLTVV.